The subject of this entry is one TCR beta chain. The cell input for sorted libraries was some 1 million, and those cells were CD4+ or CD8+ T cells. The data stem from a study of neurological immune-mediated disorders. The method for making cDNA was 5'RACE, and it used 10-nucleotide random UMIs. Each CDR3 protein gets one entry after TCRdb re-called the 5' RACE reads with MiXCR. Here the sample spans tens of thousands of distinct CDR3 sequences, roughly 23% being singletons. The V gene's germline CDR1 is SNHLY and CDR2 FYNNEI. The CDR3 spans 13 residues. V shed 6 bases and J 4 bases; nucleotides not matched to a gene: 4.

This TCR was sampled from a man in his fifties with HTLV-1-associated myelopathy (HAM/TSP). The V and J genes are TRBV2 and TRBJ1-1, with TRBD1 matching 8 bases. What was sequenced was CD4+ T cells from blood. The CDR3 is CASRRQGITEAFF. DNA for the CDR3: TGTGCCAGCAGAAGACAGGGGATCACTGAAGCTTTCTTT.